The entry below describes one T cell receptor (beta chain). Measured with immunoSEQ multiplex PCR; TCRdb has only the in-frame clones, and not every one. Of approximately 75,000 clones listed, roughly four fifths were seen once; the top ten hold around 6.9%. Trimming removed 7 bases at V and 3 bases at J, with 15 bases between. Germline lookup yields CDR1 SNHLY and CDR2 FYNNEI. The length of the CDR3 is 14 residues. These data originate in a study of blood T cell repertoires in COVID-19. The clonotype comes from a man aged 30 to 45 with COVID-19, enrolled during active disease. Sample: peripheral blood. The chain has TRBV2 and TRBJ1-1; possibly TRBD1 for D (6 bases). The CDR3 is CASNRAALDTEAFF. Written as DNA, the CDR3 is TGTGCCAGCAACAGGGCTGCTTTGGACACTGAAGCTTTCTTT.